The 8 T cell receptor beta chains below all came from one sample that was sequenced in a study of blood T cell repertoires in COVID-19. Clones were read by immunoSEQ multiplex PCR, and TCRdb kept only the in-frame ones, dropping some. The sample has 60,000 to 75,000 clones, over 75% seen once. The material sequenced was peripheral blood. The receptors here all came from a man aged 55-75 years with acute or convalescent COVID-19.

This chain links TRBV5-1 with TRBJ2-3; TRBD1 is a possible D gene (7 bases). CDR1 and CDR2 (germline): SGHRS, YFSETQ. V was pared by 2 bases and J by 0 bases, with 13 bases between. This CDR3 is built from 16 residues. CDR3 protein: CASSLQTGTSTDTQYF. CDR3 bases: TGCGCCAGCAGCTTACAGACAGGGACTAGCACAGATACGCAGTATTTT.

This chain uses TRBV6-5 with TRBJ2-3; 10 nucleotides match TRBD2. The V segment lost 6 bases and the J segment 1 base; nucleotides outside the gene matches: 4. CDR1 is MNHEY and CDR2 is SVGAGI in the germline V gene. The CDR3 runs 15 residues. The CDR3 DNA reads TGTGCCAGCAGGGCAGGACTAGCGGGCACAGATACGCAGTATTTT. Translated: CASRAGLAGTDTQYF.

The rearrangement joins TRBV10-2 to TRBJ1-1; 8 nucleotides match TRBD1. Losses at the gene ends were 7 bases for V and 1 base for J; bases not matched to a gene: 5. Germline V lookup: CDR1 WSHSY, CDR2 SAAADI. This CDR3 contains 14 residues. CDR3 region: CASKQDRGNTEAFF. The CDR3 region has the DNA TGCGCCAGCAAGCAAGACAGGGGGAACACTGAAGCTTTCTTT.

This chain uses TRBV9 with TRBJ2-3; 9 nucleotides line up with TRBD2. Germline CDR1 SGDLS, CDR2 YYNGEE. This CDR3 contains 15 residues. After removal of 3 bases from V and 1 base from J, the junction contained 3 bases not matched to a gene. The CDR3 spells CASSAAGGRTDTQYF. The CDR3 bases are TGTGCCAGCAGCGCCGCGGGGGGGCGCACAGATACGCAGTATTTT.

This chain links TRBV4-3 with TRBJ1-2, with D unresolved. V was pared by 0 bases and J by 3 bases, with 11 bases between. Germline loops: CDR1 LGHNA, CDR2 YSLEER. This CDR3 is built from 15 residues. The CDR3 here is CASSQDFWSDYGYTF. The DNA of the CDR3 is TGCGCCAGCAGCCAAGATTTCTGGTCAGACTATGGCTACACCTTC.

The J gene is TRBJ2-1, the V gene TRBV7-8; no definite D call. V lost 2 bases and J 0 bases, leaving 5 bases between the germline ends. The CDR3 has 14 amino acids. CDR1 is SGHVS and CDR2 is FQNEAQ in the germline V gene. CDR3 in amino acids: CASSLHSSYNEQFF. CDR3 nucleotides: TGTGCCAGCAGCTTACACAGCTCCTACAATGAGCAGTTCTTC. Full variable domain (rest looked up from reference TRBV7-8 and TRBJ2-1): GAGVSQSPRYKVAKRGQDVALRCDPISGHVSLFWYQQALGQGPEFLTYFQNEAQLDKSGLPSDRFFAERPEGSVSTLKIQRTQQEDSAVYLCASSLHSSYNEQFFGPGTRLTVL.

The rearrangement uses TRBV6-5 and TRBJ1-6; D possibly corresponds to TRBD1 (6 bases). Germline CDR1 MNHEY, CDR2 SVGAGI. V shed 4 bases and J shed 14 bases, with 15 bases lying between them. This CDR3 comprises 13 residues. CDR3 region: CASSWDIKGALHF. The DNA for the CDR3 is TGTGCCAGCAGTTGGGACATAAAGGGGGCCCTCCACTTT.

The rearrangement uses TRBV2 and TRBJ2-2, with D possibly TRBD1 on 5 matching bases. The CDR3 is 12 residues long. V dropped 8 bases and J dropped 7 bases, with 11 bases sitting between them. Germline-derived CDR1 and CDR2 are SNHLY and FYNNEI. CDR3 in amino acids: CASSQAGGELFF. In nucleotides, the CDR3 is TGTGCCAGCTCACAGGCTGGCGGGGAGCTGTTTTTT.